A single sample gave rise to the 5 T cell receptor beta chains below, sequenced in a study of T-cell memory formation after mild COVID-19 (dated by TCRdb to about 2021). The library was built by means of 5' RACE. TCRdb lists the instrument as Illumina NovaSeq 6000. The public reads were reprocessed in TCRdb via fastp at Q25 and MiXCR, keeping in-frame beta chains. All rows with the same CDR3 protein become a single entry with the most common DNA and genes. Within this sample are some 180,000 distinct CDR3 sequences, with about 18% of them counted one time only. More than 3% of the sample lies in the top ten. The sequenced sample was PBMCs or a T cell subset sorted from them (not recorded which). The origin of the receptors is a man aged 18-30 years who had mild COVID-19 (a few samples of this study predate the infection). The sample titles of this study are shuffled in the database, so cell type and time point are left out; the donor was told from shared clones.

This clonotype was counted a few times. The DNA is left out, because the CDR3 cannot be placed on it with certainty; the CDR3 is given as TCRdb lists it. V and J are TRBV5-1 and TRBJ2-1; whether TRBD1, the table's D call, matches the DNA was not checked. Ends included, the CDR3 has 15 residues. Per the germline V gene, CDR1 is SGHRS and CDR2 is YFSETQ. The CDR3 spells CASSRRRAGDNEQFF.

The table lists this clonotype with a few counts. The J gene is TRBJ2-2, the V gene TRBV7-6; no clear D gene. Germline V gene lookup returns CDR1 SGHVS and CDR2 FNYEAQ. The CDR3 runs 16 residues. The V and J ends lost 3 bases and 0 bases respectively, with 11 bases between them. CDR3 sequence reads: CASSLTGFANTGELFF. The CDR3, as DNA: TGTGCCAGCAGCTTGACCGGCTTCGCGAACACCGGGGAGCTGTTTTTT.

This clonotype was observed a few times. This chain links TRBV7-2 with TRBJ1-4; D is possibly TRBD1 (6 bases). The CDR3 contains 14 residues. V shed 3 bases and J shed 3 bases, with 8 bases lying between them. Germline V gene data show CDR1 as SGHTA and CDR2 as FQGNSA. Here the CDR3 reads CASSFTGSNEKLFF. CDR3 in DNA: TGTGCCAGCAGCTTCACAGGGTCTAATGAAAAACTGTTTTTT.

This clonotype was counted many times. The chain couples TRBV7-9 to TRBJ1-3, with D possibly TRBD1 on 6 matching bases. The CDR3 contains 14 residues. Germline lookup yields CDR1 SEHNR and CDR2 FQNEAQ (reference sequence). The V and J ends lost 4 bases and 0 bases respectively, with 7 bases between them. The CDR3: CASSWTASGNTIYF. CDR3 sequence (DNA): TGTGCCAGCAGCTGGACAGCCTCTGGAAACACCATATATTTT. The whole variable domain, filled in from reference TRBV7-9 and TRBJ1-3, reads DTGVSQNPRHKITKRGQNVTFRCDPISEHNRLYWYRQTLGQGPEFLTYFQNEAQLEKSRLLSDRFSAERPKGSFSTLEIQRTEQGDSAMYLCASSWTASGNTIYFGEGSWLTVV.

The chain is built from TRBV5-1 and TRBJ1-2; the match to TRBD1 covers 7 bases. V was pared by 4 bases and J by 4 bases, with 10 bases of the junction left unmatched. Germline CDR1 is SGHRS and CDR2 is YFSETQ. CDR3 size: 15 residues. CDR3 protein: CASSDQTGQLYGYTF. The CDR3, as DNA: TGCGCCAGCAGCGATCAAACGGGACAGCTCTATGGCTACACCTTC.